The source of this T cell receptor beta chain is a study of blood T cell repertoires in COVID-19. In terms of age and location, participants ranged from roughly 18 to 95 years and lived in approximately 24 US areas. Grouping used clinical history reported by participants in a survey and questionnaire. Repertoires were generated with immunoSEQ multiplex PCR, while TCRdb's copy carries only in-frame clones and drops some. The data hold about 170,000 clones, with about 83% observed a single time. In germline, CDR1 is MDHEN, CDR2 SYDVKM. The V gene end was trimmed by 5 bases and the J gene end by 9 bases; junction bases not matched to a gene: 9. This CDR3 is built from 14 residues.

Sequences were obtained from PBMCs or T cells enriched from blood (not recorded which). This sequence was found in a woman between 45 and 65 years old in a cohort exposed to, infected with or recovered from COVID-19 (not recorded which). The chain is built from TRBV28 and TRBJ1-5; 8 positions agree with TRBD1. The CDR3 DNA reads TGTGCCAGCAGTCGCACAGGGGGAATTGGGCCCCAGCATTTT. It yields the protein CASSRTGGIGPQHF.